This T cell receptor beta chain was found in a study of control samples from healthy donors and cancer patients. Germline loops: CDR1 SGHTA, CDR2 FQGNSA. The CDR3 runs to 13 residues. V dropped 1 base and J dropped 2 bases, with 5 bases sitting between them. This table comes from immunoSEQ multiplex PCR, and its TCRdb copy is limited to in-frame clones, with some not included. The sample has 40,000 to 60,000 clones; just over 85% are singletons. This rearrangement joins TRBV7-2 to TRBJ1-1; D is undetermined. What was sequenced was PBMCs. This receptor was obtained from a woman aged 50 to 60 with lung cancer. Here the CDR3 DNA reads TGTGCCAGCAGCTTAGTTGGTAACACTGAAGCTTTCTTT. As protein: CASSLVGNTEAFF.